These 27 T cell receptor beta chains were sequenced from one sample in a study of T cell responses to AZD1222 COVID-19 vaccine. Produced via immunoSEQ multiplex PCR; TCRdb's table is partial and in-frame only. The table includes under 150,000 clones, roughly 92% detected once. The material sequenced was peripheral blood, taken 28 days after the second AZD1222 dose. These receptors were obtained from an adult who received the AZD1222 COVID-19 vaccine.

As for this clone: One junction end disagrees with the germline gene, perhaps due to a read error. The chain uses TRBV19 and TRBJ1-1, with D possibly matching TRBD1 (5 bases). Germline CDR1 and CDR2: LNHDA and SQIVND (reference sequence). The CDR3 is made up of 13 amino acids. In DNA form, the CDR3 reads TGTGCCAGTAGAAACGGGGCGAACTCTGAAGCTTTCTTT. Encoded protein: CASRNGANSEAFF. Supplemented by reference TRBV19 and TRBJ1-1, the full variable domain reads DGGITQSPKYLFRKEGQNVTLSCEQNLNHDAMYWYRQDPGQGLRLIYYSQIVNDFQKGDIAEGYSVSREKKESFPLTVTSAQKNPTAFYLCASRNGANSEAFFGQGTRLTVV.

This clone was recorded a few times. Other DNA sequences from this sample encode an identical CDR3 as well. The chain has TRBV20-1 and TRBJ2-7; D ambiguous. The CDR3 loop spans 10 amino acids. Germline V gene lookup returns CDR1 DFQATT and CDR2 SNEGSKA (reference sequence). Between the trimmed V and J ends, which lost 3 bases and 0 bases, there was a span of 0 bases. CDR3 DNA: TGCAGTGCTAGCTCCTACGAGCAGTACTTC. Its translation: CSASSYEQYF.

The rearrangement links TRBV5-1 to TRBJ2-1; 8 bases are shared with TRBD2. J lost 5 bases, V lost 4 bases, and 2 bases had no gene match. This CDR3 contains 13 residues. CDR1 is SGHRS, CDR2 YFSETQ, per germline. The CDR3 DNA reads TGCGCCAGCAGCGCGCGGGGGGACAATGAGCAGTTCTTC. Encoded protein: CASSARGDNEQFF.

This sequence joins TRBV29-1 and TRBJ2-5; TRBD1 aligns across 12 bases. The CDR3 spans 13 residues. The trim removed 6 bases at V and 4 bases at J, leaving 3 bases unmatched. From germline, CDR1 is SQVTM and CDR2 ANQGSEA. This CDR3 is CSVLGQGAETQYF. CDR3 nucleotide sequence: TGCAGCGTACTGGGACAGGGGGCAGAGACCCAGTACTTC.

The V and J genes are TRBV12-3 or TRBV12-4 and TRBJ1-2; D gene uncertain. The CDR3 has 12 amino acids. V was cut by 6 bases and J by 5 bases, with 10 bases left in between. CDR3 region: CASSPIGYGYTF. CDR3 nucleotide sequence: TGTGCCAGCAGCCCCATTGGGTATGGCTACACCTTC.

The rearrangement links TRBV7-2 to TRBJ1-1; D is uncertain. Germline V gene sequence: CDR1 SGHTA, CDR2 FQGNSA. This CDR3 comprises 16 residues. V lost 5 bases to trimming and J lost 4 bases, with 20 bases between them. CDR3 in DNA: TGTGCCAGCAGCCCCGGGGTTCTGTACGAGGGCACTGAAGCTTTCTTT. Amino acids: CASSPGVLYEGTEAFF. Full variable domain (remainder filled in from reference TRBV7-2 and TRBJ1-1): GAGVSQSPSNKVTEKGKDVELRCDPISGHTALYWYRQSLGQGLEFLIYFQGNSAPDKSGLPSDRFSAERTGGSVSTLTIQRTQQEDSAVYLCASSPGVLYEGTEAFFGQGTRLTVV.

In its sample, this clone was seen once. The J gene is TRBJ2-2, the V gene TRBV13; 8 bases are shared with TRBD1. CDR1 is PRHDT and CDR2 is FYEKMQ in the germline V gene (reference sequence). With V trimmed by 9 bases and J by 3 bases, 3 bases remained unmatched. CDR3 length: 13 amino acids. The chain's CDR3 is CASTGGYTGELFF. Here the CDR3 DNA reads TGTGCCAGTACAGGGGGGTACACCGGGGAGCTGTTTTTT.

The gene calls are TRBV6-2 or TRBV6-3 and TRBJ2-1, with D tentatively TRBD1 or TRBD2 (5 bases each). The length of the CDR3 is 14 residues. Deletions cut 5 bases from V and 4 bases from J, with 12 bases between. Germline loops: CDR1 MNHEY, CDR2 SVGEGT. CDR3 region: CASSDRDAYNEQFF. The CDR3 DNA reads TGTGCCAGCAGTGATCGGGACGCATACAATGAGCAGTTCTTC.

The V call is TRBV7-8, the J call TRBJ1-1, with 7 bases matching TRBD1. With 4 bases clipped from V and 0 bases from J, the junction kept 11 bases outside the gene matches. Germline CDR1 SGHVS, CDR2 FQNEAQ. The CDR3 is 17 residues long. The CDR3 DNA reads as TGTGCCAGCAGCTCCTGGACAGGACTCAGTCTGAACACTGAAGCTTTCTTT. Its protein product is CASSSWTGLSLNTEAFF.

The chain recombines TRBV18 with TRBJ2-7; D gene ambiguous. V shed 2 bases and J shed 7 bases, with 6 bases lying between them. Germline V CDR1 and CDR2: KGHSH, LQKENI. The CDR3 extends over 11 amino acids. CDR3 region: CASSPATEQYF. CDR3 DNA sequence: TGTGCCAGCTCACCAGCGACTGAGCAGTACTTC.

The V call is TRBV11-2, the J call TRBJ2-7, with unresolved D. Germline CDR1 and CDR2: SGHAT and FQNNGV. The CDR3 has 15 amino acids. V shed 5 bases and J shed 2 bases, with 16 bases lying between them. CDR3 DNA sequence: TGTGCCAGCAGCCCCAACTACGGGTCCGCCTACGAGCAGTACTTC. Translation: CASSPNYGSAYEQYF.

The V and J genes are TRBV27 and TRBJ1-2; 7 bases line up with TRBD1. This CDR3 spans 14 amino acids. The V gene's germline CDR1 is MNHEY and CDR2 SMNVEV (reference sequence). Trimming at V came to 5 bases and at J to 8 bases, leaving 11 bases not matched to a gene. The CDR3 DNA is TGTGCCAGCAGTCCAGCTTGGGACAGCCTGGGCTACACCTTC. This encodes CASSPAWDSLGYTF.

V is TRBV11-1 and J is TRBJ2-3; 11 bases map to TRBD1. Trimming at V came to 5 bases and at J to 3 bases, leaving 4 bases not matched to a gene. The germline V gene encodes CDR1 SGHAT and CDR2 FQDESV (reference sequence). The CDR3 loop spans 15 amino acids. The CDR3 nucleotides read TGTGCCAGCAGCCCTCGGGACAGGGGGACAGATACGCAGTATTTT. It is translated as CASSPRDRGTDTQYF.

This chain uses TRBV5-4 with TRBJ1-1, with D possibly being TRBD1 (5 bases). The germline V gene has CDR1 SGHNT and CDR2 YYREEE (reference sequence). The CDR3 sequence is 14 residues long. The V and J ends lost 0 bases and 4 bases respectively, with 10 bases between them. CDR3 loop: CASSLGGLGTEAFF. CDR3 nucleotides: TGTGCCAGCAGCTTGGGGGGGTTGGGCACTGAAGCTTTCTTT.

CDR3 nucleotides: TGTGCCAGCAGTAGGGGGGCGGACTACGAGCAGTACTTC. The encoded protein is CASSRGADYEQYF. The chain carries TRBV6-6 and TRBJ2-7; D assignment may be TRBD1 or TRBD2 (6 bases each). The CDR3 consists of 13 residues. Germline CDR1 MNHNY, CDR2 SVGAGI (reference sequence). The V end lost 5 bases, the J end lost 3 bases, and 11 bases lay between the germline ends.

About this clone: In the same sample, other DNA sequences code for this CDR3. The rearrangement joins TRBV5-1 to TRBJ1-1; D unresolved. The CDR3 runs 14 residues. Germline CDR1 is SGHRS and CDR2 is YFSETQ. Trimming pared 0 bases from V and 1 base from J, leaving 7 bases between. The chain's CDR3 is CASSLGQPNTEAFF. The DNA of the CDR3 is TGCGCCAGCAGCTTGGGGCAGCCGAACACTGAAGCTTTCTTT.

The chain combines TRBV24-1 with TRBJ2-7; possible D gene TRBD1, 6 bases. Trimming cost V 5 bases and J 6 bases, with 34 bases left between them. Germline assignment: CDR1 KGHDR and CDR2 SFDVKD. This CDR3 is 20 amino acids long. The CDR3 DNA reads as TGTGCCACCAGTGTCGGACAGCAGAACCGGAGCCTCCTACGCTGCTTCGAGCAGTACTTC. Its translation: CATSVGQQNRSLLRCFEQYF.

The chain couples TRBV30 to TRBJ1-1; 9 nucleotides match TRBD1. V was pared by 3 bases and J by 4 bases, with 3 bases of the junction left unmatched. Germline values: CDR1 GTSNPN, CDR2 SVGIG (reference sequence). CDR3 length: 13 amino acids. The CDR3 DNA sequence: TGTGCCTGGAGGGGACAGGGAGTCACTGAAGCTTTCTTT. The encoded protein is CAWRGQGVTEAFF.

The gene calls are TRBV7-2 and TRBJ1-5; no reliable D call. Germline CDR1 is SGHTA and CDR2 is FQGNSA. This CDR3 spans 14 amino acids. V gave up 5 bases and J gave up 2 bases, with 10 bases separating them. The CDR3 sequence is CASSPSGGNQPQHF. For the CDR3, the DNA is TGTGCCAGCAGCCCCAGCGGCGGCAATCAGCCCCAGCATTTT.

This clone appeared a single time. V usage is TRBV15 and J usage is TRBJ2-6; a weak D match, TRBD1 (5 bases). This CDR3 spans 19 amino acids. V was pared by 0 bases and J by 0 bases, with 15 bases between. Germline loops: CDR1 LNHNV, CDR2 YYDKDF (reference sequence). CDR3 sequence reads: CATSRDGAFPRSGANVLTF. The CDR3 nucleotides are TGTGCCACCAGCAGAGATGGGGCCTTCCCGCGCTCTGGGGCCAACGTCCTGACTTTC.

The genes are TRBV15 and TRBJ1-1, with TRBD1 as a possible D gene (5 bases). Trimming took off 0 bases at V and 2 bases at J, with 16 bases between the two ends. CDR1 is LNHNV, CDR2 YYDKDF, per germline (reference sequence). The CDR3 spans 17 residues. For the CDR3, the DNA is TGTGCCACCAGCAGAGATCGTTCCCGAGGGGCCAACACTGAAGCTTTCTTT. Translating it yields CATSRDRSRGANTEAFF.

The chain recombines TRBV15 with TRBJ2-1; 9 nucleotides align to TRBD2. Losses at the gene ends were 0 bases for V and 4 bases for J; bases not matched to a gene: 10. This CDR3 has 18 residues. Germline V gene lookup returns CDR1 LNHNV and CDR2 YYDKDF (reference sequence). The chain's CDR3 is CATSRDYGGRATYNEQFF. The CDR3 coding sequence is TGTGCCACCAGCAGAGATTACGGCGGGAGGGCCACTTACAATGAGCAGTTCTTC. The variable domain in full, with the rest retrieved from reference TRBV15 and TRBJ2-1, is DAMVIQNPRYQVTQFGKPVTLSCSQTLNHNVMYWYQQKSSQAPKLLFHYYDKDFNNEADTPDNFQSRRPNTSFCFLDIRSPGLGDTAMYLCATSRDYGGRATYNEQFFGPGTRLTVL.

This chain links TRBV11-3 with TRBJ1-1; 10 bases agree with TRBD1. This CDR3 spans 15 amino acids. Germline trimming cut 0 bases from V and 3 bases from J; bases unmatched to any gene: 1. CDR1 SGHNT and CDR2 YENEEA come from the germline V gene. CDR3 in amino acids: CASSLDGQGDTEAFF. CDR3 coding DNA: TGTGCCAGCAGCTTAGATGGACAGGGGGACACTGAAGCTTTCTTT.

The chain employs TRBV6-1 and TRBJ2-5; D gene uncertain. V was pared by 1 base and J by 4 bases, with 10 bases between. CDR1 and CDR2 from the germline V gene are MNHNS and SASEGT. The CDR3 covers 14 residues. Here the CDR3 reads CASSEGMWGETQYF. DNA for the CDR3: TGTGCCAGCAGTGAAGGAATGTGGGGAGAGACCCAGTACTTC.

This chain uses TRBV3-1 (or the pseudogene TRBV3-2) with TRBJ2-1, with 12 bases fitting TRBD2. Germline-derived CDR1 and CDR2 are LGHDT and YNNKEL (reference sequence). The CDR3 has 16 amino acids. Trimming removed 3 bases from V and 6 bases from J; junction bases left unmatched: 6. The CDR3 protein is CASSHLTSGRRNEQFF. The CDR3 nucleotides read TGTGCCAGCAGCCACCTTACTAGCGGGAGGCGCAATGAGCAGTTCTTC.

The chain joins TRBV5-6 to TRBJ1-2; D may be TRBD1 (5 bases). Per the germline V gene, CDR1 is SGHDT and CDR2 is YYEEEE. V was pared by 0 bases and J by 7 bases, with 10 bases between. The CDR3 covers 13 residues. The CDR3 is CASSLGQGGGYTF. CDR3 nucleotide sequence: TGTGCCAGCAGCTTGGGGCAGGGAGGTGGCTACACCTTC.

This clone appeared a single time. The chain carries TRBV11-2 and TRBJ1-1; D gene unclear. Per the germline V gene, CDR1 is SGHAT and CDR2 is FQNNGV. The V and J ends lost 7 bases and 11 bases respectively, with 17 bases between them. The CDR3 covers 12 residues. This CDR3 reads CASNDHIGRAFF. The CDR3 bases are TGTGCCAGCAACGATCACATAGGGAGGGCTTTCTTT.